The T cell receptor beta chain under discussion was sequenced for a study of shared clonotypes between healthy human individuals. Study-wide background: Participating donors consisted of two women and three men aged 18 to 49.

The germline CDR1 and CDR2 sequences are MNHEY and SMNVEV (reference sequence). The CDR3 runs 14 residues. Trimming cost V 2 bases and J 7 bases, with 9 bases left between them. Template for every sorted-subset replicate PCR totaled approximately 0.2 ug DNA, 25,000 to 30,000 T cell genomes. Libraries were prepared by immunoSEQ multiplex PCR; TCRdb keeps only in-frame clonotypes and omits some of them. The sample has roughly 320,000 clones, about nine tenths seen once; the top ten hold roughly 17%. This clone has a single count. The TCR sequence derives from a man aged 18 to 30 in good health. The gene calls are TRBV27 and TRBJ1-6; D not certain. The source material was memory CD8+ T cells sorted from blood. Subset given: CD45RO+ cells pooled with CCR7-negative TemRA cells. The CDR3 DNA follows: TGTGCCAGCAGTTTAGGAGTCTTAAATTCACCCCTCCACTTT. Translated: CASSLGVLNSPLHF.